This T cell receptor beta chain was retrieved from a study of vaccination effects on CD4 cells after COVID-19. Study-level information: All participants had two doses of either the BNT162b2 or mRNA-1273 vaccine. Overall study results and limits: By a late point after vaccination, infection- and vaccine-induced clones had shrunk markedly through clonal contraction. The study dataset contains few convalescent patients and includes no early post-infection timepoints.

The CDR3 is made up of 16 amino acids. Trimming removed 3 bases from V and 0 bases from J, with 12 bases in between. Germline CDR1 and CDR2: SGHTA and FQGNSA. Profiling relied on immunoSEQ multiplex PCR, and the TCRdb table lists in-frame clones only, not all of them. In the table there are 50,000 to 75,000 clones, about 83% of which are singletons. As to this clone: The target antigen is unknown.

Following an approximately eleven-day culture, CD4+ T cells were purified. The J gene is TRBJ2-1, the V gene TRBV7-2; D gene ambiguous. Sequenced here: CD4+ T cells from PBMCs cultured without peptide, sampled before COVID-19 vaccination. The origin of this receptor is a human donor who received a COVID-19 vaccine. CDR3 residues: CASSFPKLGSYNEQFF. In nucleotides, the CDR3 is TGTGCCAGCAGCTTTCCCAAATTGGGCTCCTACAATGAGCAGTTCTTC.